Included here is one T cell receptor (beta chain) sequence, with context. Its antigen is still unknown. Deletions cut 7 bases from V and 7 bases from J, with 23 bases between. The CDR3 runs 16 residues. In germline, CDR1 is SGHTA, CDR2 FQGNSA. This sample is part of a study of cytomegalovirus exposure and HLA in healthy donors. Sequenced by immunoSEQ multiplex PCR; TCRdb stores in-frame clones only, minus some. Of about 84,000 clones in the sample, roughly 93% were seen once. Whole-study findings and limits: The authors enumerated 180 or so TCR beta chains as linked to cytomegalovirus. The CMV antigen specificity of a few CMV-associated chains was confirmed through in vitro analysis.

V usage is TRBV7-2 and J usage is TRBJ1-5; possibly TRBD1 for D (6 bases). The sample was PBMCs. The source of this sequence is a man aged 25 to 40 in good health and CMV-seronegative. CDR3 in DNA: TGTGCCAGCACCATTTCCAGCGGGGGGCGTGTACAGCCCCAGCATTTT. The encoded protein is CASTISSGGRVQPQHF.